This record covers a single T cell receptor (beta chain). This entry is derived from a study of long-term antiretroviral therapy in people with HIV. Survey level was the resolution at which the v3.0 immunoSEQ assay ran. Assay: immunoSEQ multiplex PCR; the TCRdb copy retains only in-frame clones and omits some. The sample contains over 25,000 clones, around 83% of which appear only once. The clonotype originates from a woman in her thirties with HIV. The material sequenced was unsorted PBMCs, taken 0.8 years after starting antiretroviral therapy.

CDR3: CASSLDGTGIYGYTF. The CDR3 coding sequence is TGTGCCAGCAGCTTAGATGGGACAGGGATCTATGGCTACACCTTC. The chain uses TRBV7-2 and TRBJ1-2, with TRBD1 identical over 9 bases. In germline, CDR1 is SGHTA, CDR2 FQGNSA. V shed 1 base and J 4 bases; nucleotides not matched to a gene: 4. The CDR3 totals 15 residues. Using reference TRBV7-2 and TRBJ1-2 for the parts outside the CDR3, the full variable domain is GAGVSQSPSNKVTEKGKDVELRCDPISGHTALYWYRQSLGQGLEFLIYFQGNSAPDKSGLPSDRFSAERTGGSVSTLTIQRTQQEDSAVYLCASSLDGTGIYGYTFGSGTRLTVV.